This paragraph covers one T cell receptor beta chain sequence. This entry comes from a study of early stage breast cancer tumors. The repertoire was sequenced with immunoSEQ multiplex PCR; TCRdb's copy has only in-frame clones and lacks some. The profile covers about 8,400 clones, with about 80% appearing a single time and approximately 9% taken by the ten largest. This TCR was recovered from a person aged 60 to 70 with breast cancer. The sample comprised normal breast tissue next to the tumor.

The CDR3 protein is CASSLRGVYYGYTF. The CDR3 region has the DNA TGTGCCAGCAGCTTACGGGGGGTATACTATGGCTACACCTTC. This chain links TRBV5-4 with TRBJ1-2; D might be TRBD1 (5 bases). The V gene's germline CDR1 is SGHNT and CDR2 YYREEE (reference sequence). CDR3 length equals 14 residues. V lost 2 bases and J lost 3, with 11 bases in between.